The next 11 T cell receptor beta chains were all read from a single sample in a study of shared clonotypes between healthy human individuals. Method: immunoSEQ multiplex PCR; TCRdb's copy keeps in-frame clones and lacks some. The sample lists around 2.1 million clones, under 97% occurring once. The sample consisted of naive CD4+ T cells sorted from blood. This sample's subset: CD45RA+ positively selected. The receptor set was obtained from a man younger than 35 in good health.

The V gene is TRBV5-1, the J gene TRBJ1-6, with 8 bases matching TRBD1. This CDR3 region has 15 residues. Germline V gives CDR1 SGHRS, CDR2 YFSETQ. The junction had 4 bases not matched to a gene; V was cut back by 0 bases and J by 8 bases. DNA of the CDR3: TGCGCCAGCAGCTTGGCCTTGACAGGGGATTCACCCCTCCACTTT. It translates to CASSLALTGDSPLHF.

In its sample, this clone was seen once. Other DNA variants within this sample encode the same CDR3. The V and J genes are TRBV11-3 and TRBJ2-3, with 7 positions matching TRBD2. The CDR3 covers 14 residues. Germline CDR1 and CDR2: SGHNT and YENEEA. J gave up 4 bases and V 2 bases, and 3 bases lay outside the gene matches. CDR3 nucleotides: TGTGCCAGCAGCTTAACGGGGGGAGCAGATACGCAGTATTTT. It translates to CASSLTGGADTQYF.

CDR3 nucleotide sequence: TGTGCCAGCAGCTCAGGGGACCCCTACAATGAGCAGTTCTTC. Amino acid sequence: CASSSGDPYNEQFF. The gene calls are TRBV11-2 and TRBJ2-1, with TRBD1 as a possible D gene (6 bases). The germline V gene encodes CDR1 SGHAT and CDR2 FQNNGV. V shed 4 bases and J shed 2 bases, with 9 bases lying between them. There are 14 residues in the CDR3.

The genes are TRBV6-5 and TRBJ1-1; D unresolved. The V end lost 5 bases, the J end lost 6 bases, and 13 bases lay between the germline ends. The CDR3 totals 13 residues. Germline V lookup: CDR1 MNHEY, CDR2 SVGAGI. The CDR3 nucleotides read TGTGCCAGCAGTAGAGGCCCTCCCGCTGAAGCTTTCTTT. Its protein product is CASSRGPPAEAFF.

This clone has just one count. This chain connects TRBV7-9 to TRBJ2-5, with 10 nucleotides matching TRBD1. CDR3 length: 15 residues. Per germline, CDR1 SEHNR and CDR2 FQNEAQ (reference sequence). V lost 1 base, J lost 5 bases, and 4 bases stayed unmatched. The CDR3: CASSLGDRGPETQYF. For the CDR3, the DNA is TGTGCCAGCAGCTTAGGTGACAGGGGGCCGGAGACCCAGTACTTC.

The J gene is TRBJ1-2, the V gene TRBV27; 8 bases fit TRBD1. The CDR3 extends over 14 amino acids. Germline assignment: CDR1 MNHEY and CDR2 SMNVEV (reference sequence). Trimming cost V 3 bases and J 6 bases; bases outside gene matches: 6. Here the CDR3 reads CASSFTDRANGYTF. CDR3 in DNA: TGTGCCAGCAGTTTTACGGACAGGGCCAATGGCTACACCTTC.

The chain is built from TRBV6-5 and TRBJ1-2; TRBD1 aligns across 8 bases. The CDR3 is 14 amino acids. Germline values: CDR1 MNHEY, CDR2 SVGAGI. After removal of 6 bases from V and 4 bases from J, the junction contained 7 bases not matched to a gene. The CDR3 loop reads CASREQDRVYGYTF. Written as DNA, the CDR3 is TGTGCCAGCAGGGAGCAGGACAGGGTCTATGGCTACACCTTC.

The chain recombines TRBV27 with TRBJ1-4, with D perhaps matching TRBD1 (5 bases). V dropped 4 bases and J dropped 11 bases, with 14 bases sitting between them. Germline CDR1 reads MNHEY; CDR2 reads SMNVEV (reference sequence). The CDR3 is made up of 13 amino acids. DNA of the CDR3: TGTGCCAGCAGTTCAAGGGACCCCTTCAAACTGTTTTTT. Translating gives CASSSRDPFKLFF.

The chain links TRBV19 to TRBJ1-1; TRBD1 is a possible D gene (6 bases). In germline, CDR1 is LNHDA, CDR2 SQIVND (reference sequence). V was cut by 4 bases and J by 6 bases, with 18 bases left in between. The CDR3 is 15 amino acids. CDR3 residues: CASSTPPGGPAEAFF. For the CDR3, the DNA is TGTGCCAGTAGTACCCCCCCCGGGGGCCCGGCTGAAGCTTTCTTT. The whole variable domain, filled in from reference TRBV19 and TRBJ1-1, reads DGGITQSPKYLFRKEGQNVTLSCEQNLNHDAMYWYRQDPGQGLRLIYYSQIVNDFQKGDIAEGYSVSREKKESFPLTVTSAQKNPTAFYLCASSTPPGGPAEAFFGQGTRLTVV.

V usage is TRBV4-1 and J usage is TRBJ2-3, with TRBD2 matching 7 bases. Germline V lookup: CDR1 MGHRA, CDR2 YSYEKL. The CDR3 has 15 residues. The V gene end was trimmed by 2 bases and the J gene end by 5 bases; junction bases not matched to a gene: 7. DNA for the CDR3: TGCGCCAGCAGCCAAATTGGGACTAAGTTAGATACGCAGTATTTT. Translation: CASSQIGTKLDTQYF.

The rearrangement links TRBV9 to TRBJ2-7; D gene ambiguous. With 7 bases removed from V and 4 bases from J, the gap between germline ends came to 12 bases. This CDR3 is 12 amino acids long. Germline assignment: CDR1 SGDLS and CDR2 YYNGEE. The DNA for the CDR3 is TGTGCCAGCGGCAGAGAATTATACGAGCAGTACTTC. Encoded protein: CASGRELYEQYF.